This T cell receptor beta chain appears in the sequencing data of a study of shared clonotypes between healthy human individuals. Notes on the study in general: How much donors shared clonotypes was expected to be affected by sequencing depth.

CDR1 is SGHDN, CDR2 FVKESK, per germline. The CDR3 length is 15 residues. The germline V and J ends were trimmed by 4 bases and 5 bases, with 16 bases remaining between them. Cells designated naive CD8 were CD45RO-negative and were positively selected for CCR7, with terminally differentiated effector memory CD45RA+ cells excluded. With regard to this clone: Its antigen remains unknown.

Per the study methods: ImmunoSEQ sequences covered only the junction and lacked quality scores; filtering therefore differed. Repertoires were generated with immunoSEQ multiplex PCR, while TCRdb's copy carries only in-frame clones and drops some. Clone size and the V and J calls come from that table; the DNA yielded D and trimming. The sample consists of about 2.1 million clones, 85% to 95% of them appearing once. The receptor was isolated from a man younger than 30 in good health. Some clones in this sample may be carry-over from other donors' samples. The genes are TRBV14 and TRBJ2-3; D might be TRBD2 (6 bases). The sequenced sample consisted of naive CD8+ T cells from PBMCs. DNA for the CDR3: TGTGCCAGCAGCCTCCCCCGGCGGGATGGAGATACGCAGTATTTT. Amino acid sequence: CASSLPRRDGDTQYF.